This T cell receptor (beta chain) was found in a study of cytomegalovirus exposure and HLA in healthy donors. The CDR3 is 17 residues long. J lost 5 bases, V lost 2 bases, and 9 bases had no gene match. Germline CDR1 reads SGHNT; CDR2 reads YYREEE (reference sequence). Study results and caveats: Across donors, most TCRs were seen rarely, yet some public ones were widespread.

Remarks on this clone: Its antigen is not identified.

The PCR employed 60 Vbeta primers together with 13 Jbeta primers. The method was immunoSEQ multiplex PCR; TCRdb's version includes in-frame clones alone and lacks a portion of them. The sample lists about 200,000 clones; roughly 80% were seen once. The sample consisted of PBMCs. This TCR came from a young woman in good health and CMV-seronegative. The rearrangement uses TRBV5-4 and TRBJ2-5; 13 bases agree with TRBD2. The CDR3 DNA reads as TGTGCCAGCAGCTTAGAACCGACTAGCGGGGGGAGGGAGACCCAGTACTTC. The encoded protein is CASSLEPTSGGRETQYF.